The rows below give T cell receptor beta chains drawn from one sample of a study of cytomegalovirus exposure and HLA in healthy donors. Using immunoSEQ multiplex PCR, the repertoire was profiled, and TCRdb retains in-frame clones only, with some absent. The table lists about 73,000 clones, about 87% of them singletons. Sample: PBMCs. The receptors were gathered from a young woman in good health and CMV-seropositive. CDR3s include the opening cysteine and the closing phenylalanine or tryptophan. The D gene is left open where the match is weak. Clone size is shown for a subset of rows, as once, few, many or a class of expanded clone.

DNA: TGTGCCTGGCAGGACAGGGGAACTTCACCCCTCCACTTT
CDR3: CAWQDRGTSPLHF
size: NA
D: TRBD1
J: TRBJ1-6
V: TRBV30

DNA: TGCGCCAGCAGCCAAGCTACGGGACAGGGACCCACAGATACGCAGTATTTT
CDR3: CASSQATGQGPTDTQYF
size: NA
D: TRBD1
J: TRBJ2-3
V: TRBV4-1

DNA: TGTGCCTGGAGATCCAACCAGGGCGCTGAAGCTTTCTTT
CDR3: CAWRSNQGAEAFF
size: NA
D: NA
J: TRBJ1-1
V: TRBV30

DNA: TGTGCCATCAGGGAAAACTACGGGGAGCTGTTTTTT
CDR3: CAIRENYGELFF
size: NA
D: NA
J: TRBJ2-2
V: TRBV10-3

DNA: TGCGCCAGCAGTGAGTTGTCAGGCATCTACAATGAGCAGTTCTTC
CDR3: CASSELSGIYNEQFF
size: NA
D: NA
J: TRBJ2-1
V: TRBV10-2

DNA: TGTGCCAGCAGCTTAGGCCCGAATACGGGGGAGCAGTTCTTC
CDR3: CASSLGPNTGEQFF
size: NA
D: NA
J: TRBJ2-1
V: TRBV11-2

DNA: TGTGCCAGCAGTGACAGAATCTATGGCTACACCTTC
CDR3: CASSDRIYGYTF
size: NA
D: NA
J: TRBJ1-2
V: TRBV6-1

DNA: TGTGCCTGGACAGTGTCAAATCAGCCCCAGCATTTT
CDR3: CAWTVSNQPQHF
size: NA
D: NA
J: TRBJ1-5
V: TRBV30

DNA: TGTGCCAGCAGTGACTCGATCGGGGCCGGGGAGCTGTTTTTT
CDR3: CASSDSIGAGELFF
size: NA
D: NA
J: TRBJ2-2
V: TRBV6-4

DNA: TGTGCCAGCAGTGGACTAGCGGGAGCGAACACCGGGGAGCTGTTTTTT
CDR3: CASSGLAGANTGELFF
size: NA
D: TRBD2
J: TRBJ2-2
V: TRBV6-1

DNA: TGTGCCAGCAGCTTAGAATTCGGGAGAGGGTTAAATGAGCAGTTCTTC
CDR3: CASSLEFGRGLNEQFF
size: NA
D: NA
J: TRBJ2-1
V: TRBV7-2

DNA: TGTGCCAGTCGTAGACAGGGGCCCCAAGAGACCCAGTACTTC
CDR3: CASRRQGPQETQYF
size: NA
D: TRBD1
J: TRBJ2-5
V: TRBV2

DNA: TGTGCCATCAGTGAGTCAGACAGTGTGGTCTCACCCCTCCACTTT
CDR3: CAISESDSVVSPLHF
size: NA
D: NA
J: TRBJ1-6
V: TRBV10-3

DNA: TGTGCCAGCTCACGGGACAGGGATCAGCCCCAGCATTTT
CDR3: CASSRDRDQPQHF
size: NA
D: TRBD1
J: TRBJ1-5
V: TRBV18

DNA: TGTGCCAGCAGCGAAGGGGACAGGGAGTGGGGCTACACCTTC
CDR3: CASSEGDREWGYTF
size: NA
D: TRBD1
J: TRBJ1-2
V: TRBV5-4

DNA: TGTGCCACCTCCGGGACAGGGGGTTACAATGAGCAGTTCTTC
CDR3: CATSGTGGYNEQFF
size: NA
D: TRBD1
J: TRBJ2-1
V: TRBV6-1

DNA: TGCGCCAGCAGCCACTACTCTGACAGGATTAGCAATCAGCCCCAGCATTTT
CDR3: CASSHYSDRISNQPQHF
size: NA
D: NA
J: TRBJ1-5
V: TRBV4-1

DNA: TGTGCCAGCAGTTTAGTCGCCCTTGGGCTAAATAACTATGGCTACACCTTC
CDR3: CASSLVALGLNNYGYTF
size: once
D: NA
J: TRBJ1-2
V: TRBV27

DNA: TGTGCCAGCAGCTTGACTAGCGGGCGCTACAATGAGCAGTTCTTC
CDR3: CASSLTSGRYNEQFF
size: NA
D: TRBD2
J: TRBJ2-1
V: TRBV5-4

DNA: TGTGCCAGCAGCGTAGCTACCGGGGCTGGAAACACCATATATTTT
CDR3: CASSVATGAGNTIYF
size: NA
D: NA
J: TRBJ1-3
V: TRBV9

DNA: TGTGCCAGCAGCTCGACAGGTACCTCTGGAAACACCATATATTTT
CDR3: CASSSTGTSGNTIYF
size: NA
D: NA
J: TRBJ1-3
V: TRBV5-8

DNA: TGTGCCAGCAGCTGGGGGGACTACAATGAGCAGTTCTTC
CDR3: CASSWGDYNEQFF
size: NA
D: NA
J: TRBJ2-1
V: TRBV11-1

DNA: TGTGCCAGCAGCCCAGATCCCCCAGGGGGCACTGAAGCTTTCTTT
CDR3: CASSPDPPGGTEAFF
size: NA
D: TRBD1
J: TRBJ1-1
V: TRBV6-5

DNA: TGTGCCAGCAGTGAACAGGGCCAGCCCCAGCATTTT
CDR3: CASSEQGQPQHF
size: NA
D: NA
J: TRBJ1-5
V: TRBV28

DNA: TGTGCCAGCAGCTTGGGGAGGGCCCGGGGCTACGAGCAGTACTTC
CDR3: CASSLGRARGYEQYF
size: NA
D: TRBD2
J: TRBJ2-7
V: TRBV7-2

DNA: TGCAGCGTTGCCGAGGGGGAGTACGAGCAGTACTTC
CDR3: CSVAEGEYEQYF
size: NA
D: NA
J: TRBJ2-7
V: TRBV29-1

DNA: TGTGCCAGCAGCCAAGTTGCGCAGGGGGGCTATGAGCAGTTCTTC
CDR3: CASSQVAQGGYEQFF
size: NA
D: NA
J: TRBJ2-1
V: TRBV4-2

DNA: TGTGCCAGCAGCGATGGGGACAGGGGTGTCGAGCAGTACTTC
CDR3: CASSDGDRGVEQYF
size: NA
D: TRBD1
J: TRBJ2-7
V: TRBV2

DNA: TGTGCCTGGAGTGGATCAGGGTACGGCTACGAGCAGTACTTC
CDR3: CAWSGSGYGYEQYF
size: NA
D: NA
J: TRBJ2-7
V: TRBV30

DNA: TGTGCCAGCAGCATGACTCTCGGGAGGGAGACCCAGTACTTC
CDR3: CASSMTLGRETQYF
size: once
D: TRBD2
J: TRBJ2-5
V: TRBV2

DNA: TGTGCCAGTAGTATTCTTTCCGGACAGGGCCAAGAGACCCAGTACTTC
CDR3: CASSILSGQGQETQYF
size: once
D: TRBD1
J: TRBJ2-5
V: TRBV19

DNA: TGTGCCAGCAGCCTGAGGAGCTCTGGGGCCAACGTCCTGACTTTC
CDR3: CASSLRSSGANVLTF
size: NA
D: NA
J: TRBJ2-6
V: TRBV13

DNA: TGTGCCATCAGTGACCCGGGACAGGGATCCTACGAGCAGTACTTC
CDR3: CAISDPGQGSYEQYF
size: NA
D: TRBD1
J: TRBJ2-7
V: TRBV10-3

DNA: TGTGCCAGCAGCTCCCAGGGCACCGGGGAGCTGTTTTTT
CDR3: CASSSQGTGELFF
size: NA
D: NA
J: TRBJ2-2
V: TRBV13

DNA: TGTGCCAGCAGCTTCCCTAGCGGGGGGGCCACCTACAATGAGCAGTTCTTC
CDR3: CASSFPSGGATYNEQFF
size: NA
D: TRBD2
J: TRBJ2-1
V: TRBV7-2

DNA: TGTGCCAGCAGTTCCAAGGCAGGGAGCACAGATACGCAGTATTTT
CDR3: CASSSKAGSTDTQYF
size: once
D: NA
J: TRBJ2-3
V: TRBV27

DNA: TGTGCCAGTAGTATAGTCAACAGGGGGTACGAGCAGTACTTC
CDR3: CASSIVNRGYEQYF
size: NA
D: TRBD1
J: TRBJ2-7
V: TRBV19

DNA: TGTGCCAGCACCCCGACAACTAGCACAGATACGCAGTATTTT
CDR3: CASTPTTSTDTQYF
size: once
D: NA
J: TRBJ2-3
V: TRBV5-4

DNA: TGTGCCAGCAGCTTTTTAGCAGGACAGAATGAAAAACTGTTTTTT
CDR3: CASSFLAGQNEKLFF
size: once
D: NA
J: TRBJ1-4
V: TRBV7-2

DNA: TGCAGCGTTGAGTGGGCCGGGACTAGCGGGATGAGACGGTACAATGAGCAGTTCTTC
CDR3: CSVEWAGTSGMRRYNEQFF
size: NA
D: TRBD2
J: TRBJ2-1
V: TRBV29-1

DNA: TGCGCCAGCAGCCGAATTACAGGGGGCGATGGCTACACCTTC
CDR3: CASSRITGGDGYTF
size: few
D: TRBD1
J: TRBJ1-2
V: TRBV5-1

DNA: TGTGCCAGCCGAAAAAATAGTTACTACGAGCAGTACTTC
CDR3: CASRKNSYYEQYF
size: NA
D: NA
J: TRBJ2-7
V: TRBV6-1

DNA: TGTGCCAGCAGCATACTCCCCGGGGAGCTGTTTTTT
CDR3: CASSILPGELFF
size: NA
D: NA
J: TRBJ2-2
V: TRBV5-6

DNA: TGTGCCAGCAGCACCATGGGAGGGACTGAAGCTTTCTTT
CDR3: CASSTMGGTEAFF
size: NA
D: NA
J: TRBJ1-1
V: TRBV5-6

DNA: TGCGCCAGCAGCCATGGGACAGGGGACACCGGGGAGCTGTTTTTT
CDR3: CASSHGTGDTGELFF
size: NA
D: TRBD1
J: TRBJ2-2
V: TRBV4-3

DNA: TGTGCCAGCAGCCCACCGGGACTAGCGGGAGTAACAGATACGCAGTATTTT
CDR3: CASSPPGLAGVTDTQYF
size: once
D: TRBD2
J: TRBJ2-3
V: TRBV28

DNA: TGTGCCAGCAGGAGGCGGGAGACGAACACCGGGGAGCTGTTTTTT
CDR3: CASRRRETNTGELFF
size: NA
D: TRBD2
J: TRBJ2-2
V: TRBV2

DNA: TGTGCCAGCAGTGAGTGGGGGGATGGAGGGGCCAACGTCCTGACTTTC
CDR3: CASSEWGDGGANVLTF
size: NA
D: NA
J: TRBJ2-6
V: TRBV6-1

DNA: TGTGCCAGCACAGGGCGCGGGGGTAGCAATCAGCCCCAGCATTTT
CDR3: CASTGRGGSNQPQHF
size: NA
D: NA
J: TRBJ1-5
V: TRBV2

DNA: TGTGCCAGCAGTCTCGCAGACTCAGGGTCCCGATCCGCCTACGAGCAGTACTTC
CDR3: CASSLADSGSRSAYEQYF
size: once
D: NA
J: TRBJ2-7
V: TRBV27

DNA: TGTGCCAGCTCACCACCGAGCTCCTACGAGCAGTACTTC
CDR3: CASSPPSSYEQYF
size: NA
D: NA
J: TRBJ2-7
V: TRBV18

DNA: TGTGCCAGCAGCCCGATACAGGGAGGGTATGTCGGTCAGCCCCAGCATTTT
CDR3: CASSPIQGGYVGQPQHF
size: NA
D: NA
J: TRBJ1-5
V: TRBV5-5

DNA: TGTGCCAGCAGCCAAGATAGATTAGCGGGGGGCTTAGGCAATGAGCAGTTCTTC
CDR3: CASSQDRLAGGLGNEQFF
size: NA
D: TRBD2
J: TRBJ2-1
V: TRBV4-2